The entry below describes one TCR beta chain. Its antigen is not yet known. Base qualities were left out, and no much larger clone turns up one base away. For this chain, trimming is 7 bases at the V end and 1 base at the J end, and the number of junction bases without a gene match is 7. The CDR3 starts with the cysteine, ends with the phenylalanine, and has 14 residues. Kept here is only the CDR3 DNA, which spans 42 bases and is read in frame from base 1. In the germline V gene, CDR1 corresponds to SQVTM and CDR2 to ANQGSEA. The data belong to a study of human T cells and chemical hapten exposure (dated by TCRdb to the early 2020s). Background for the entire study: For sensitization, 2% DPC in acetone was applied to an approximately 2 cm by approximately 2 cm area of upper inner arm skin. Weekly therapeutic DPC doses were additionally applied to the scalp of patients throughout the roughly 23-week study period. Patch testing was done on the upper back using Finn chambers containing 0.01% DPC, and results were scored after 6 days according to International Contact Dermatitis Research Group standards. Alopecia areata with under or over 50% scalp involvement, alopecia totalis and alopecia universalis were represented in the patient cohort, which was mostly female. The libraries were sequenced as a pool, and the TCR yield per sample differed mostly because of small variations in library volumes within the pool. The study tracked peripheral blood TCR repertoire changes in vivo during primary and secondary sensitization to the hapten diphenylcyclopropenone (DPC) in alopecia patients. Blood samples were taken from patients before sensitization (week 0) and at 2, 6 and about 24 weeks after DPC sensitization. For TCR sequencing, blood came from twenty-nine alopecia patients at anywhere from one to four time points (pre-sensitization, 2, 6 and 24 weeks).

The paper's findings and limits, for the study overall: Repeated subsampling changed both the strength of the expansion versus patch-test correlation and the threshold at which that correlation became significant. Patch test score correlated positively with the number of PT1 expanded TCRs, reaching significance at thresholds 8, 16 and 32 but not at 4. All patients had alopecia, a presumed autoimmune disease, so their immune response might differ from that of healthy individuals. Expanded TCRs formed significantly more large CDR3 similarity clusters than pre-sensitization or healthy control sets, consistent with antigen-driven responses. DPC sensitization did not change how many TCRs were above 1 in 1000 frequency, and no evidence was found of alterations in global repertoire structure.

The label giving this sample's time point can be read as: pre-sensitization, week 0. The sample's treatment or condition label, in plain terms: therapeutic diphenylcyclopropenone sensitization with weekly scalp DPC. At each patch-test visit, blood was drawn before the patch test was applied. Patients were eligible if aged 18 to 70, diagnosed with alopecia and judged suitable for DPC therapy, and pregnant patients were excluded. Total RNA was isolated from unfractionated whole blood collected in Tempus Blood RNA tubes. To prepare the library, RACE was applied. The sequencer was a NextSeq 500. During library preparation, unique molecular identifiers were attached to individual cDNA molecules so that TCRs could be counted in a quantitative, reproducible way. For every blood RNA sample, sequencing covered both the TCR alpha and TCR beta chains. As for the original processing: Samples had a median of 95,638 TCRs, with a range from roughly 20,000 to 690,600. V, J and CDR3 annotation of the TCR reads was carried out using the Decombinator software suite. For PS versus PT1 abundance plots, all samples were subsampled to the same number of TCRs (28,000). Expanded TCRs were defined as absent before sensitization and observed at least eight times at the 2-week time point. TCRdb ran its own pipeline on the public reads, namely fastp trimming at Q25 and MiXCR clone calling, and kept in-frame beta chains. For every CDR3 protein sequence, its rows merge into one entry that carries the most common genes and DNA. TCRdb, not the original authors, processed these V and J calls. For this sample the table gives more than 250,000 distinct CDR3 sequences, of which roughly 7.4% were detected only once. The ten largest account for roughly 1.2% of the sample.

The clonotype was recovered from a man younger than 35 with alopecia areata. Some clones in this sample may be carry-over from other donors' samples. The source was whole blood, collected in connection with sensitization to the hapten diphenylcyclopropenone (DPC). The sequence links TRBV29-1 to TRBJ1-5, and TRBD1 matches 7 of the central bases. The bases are TGCAGCGCATCGACAGGGAGGAGCAATCAGCCCCAGCATTTT. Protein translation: CSASTGRSNQPQHF.